This TCR beta chain emerged from a study of beta chain features in type 1 diabetes. This clone has more than one count but fewer than ten. Its antigen is unidentified. The investigators reverse transcribed all of the isolated RNA, so they sequenced expressed TCRB transcripts. The assay was immunoSEQ multiplex PCR, and TCRdb's table has in-frame clones only and misses some. The sample contains roughly 45,000 clones, roughly 50% of which appear only once. V shed 7 bases, J shed 5 bases, and the junction held 15 bases outside the gene matches. CDR1 is SQVTM and CDR2 is ANQGSEA in the germline V gene. This CDR3 spans 16 amino acids. Notes on the study in general: The naive, central memory and Treg TCRB repertoires showed an apparent similarity that was greater among patients than among healthy donors. Researchers caution that PCR might favor shorter templates, equally among patients and controls.

The clonotype comes from a woman in her twenties or thirties in good health. Sequences were obtained from stem cell memory CD4+ T cells from blood. The chain carries TRBV29-1 and TRBJ2-2, with 8 positions matching TRBD1. CDR3 region: CSGLTGADRVTGELFF. DNA of the CDR3: TGCAGCGGACTGACAGGGGCGGATCGGGTAACCGGGGAGCTGTTTTTT.